One and the same sample provided the 29 T cell receptor beta chains below, sequenced in a study of T cell responses to AZD1222 COVID-19 vaccine. The repertoire was sequenced with immunoSEQ multiplex PCR; TCRdb's copy has only in-frame clones and lacks some. The data hold 110,000 to 150,000 clones, with 92% observed a single time. The input for sequencing was peripheral blood, taken on day 0 of AZD1222 vaccination. These receptors all come from an adult in good health.

This chain links TRBV13 with TRBJ2-7; TRBD2 matches at 8 bases. The germline gives CDR1 PRHDT, CDR2 FYEKMQ (reference sequence). The CDR3 consists of 15 residues. With V trimmed by 3 bases and J by 5 bases, 9 bases remained unmatched. Here the CDR3 reads CASSFTGRAMHEQYF. In DNA, the CDR3 is TGTGCCAGCAGCTTCACCGGGAGGGCCATGCACGAGCAGTACTTC.

V is TRBV19 and J is TRBJ1-1; D may be TRBD1 (5 bases). The CDR3 spans 16 residues. Germline CDR1 reads LNHDA; CDR2 reads SQIVND (reference sequence). Trimming left V 4 bases short and J 1 base short, with 16 bases between. The CDR3, as DNA: TGTGCCAGTAGTACCCCGGGGCAGCCGAGGAACACTGAAGCTTTCTTT. Residues: CASSTPGQPRNTEAFF. Full variable domain (rest looked up from reference TRBV19 and TRBJ1-1): DGGITQSPKYLFRKEGQNVTLSCEQNLNHDAMYWYRQDPGQGLRLIYYSQIVNDFQKGDIAEGYSVSREKKESFPLTVTSAQKNPTAFYLCASSTPGQPRNTEAFFGQGTRLTVV.

This clone came up a few times. The CDR3 spells CASSVISSYNEQFF. The CDR3 bases are TGTGCCAGCAGCGTAATCTCCTCCTACAATGAGCAGTTCTTC. The chain uses TRBV9 and TRBJ2-1; unclear D gene. Germline CDR1 and CDR2: SGDLS and YYNGEE. This CDR3 contains 14 residues. V was clipped by 1 base and J by 0 bases, with 5 bases between them.

The V gene is TRBV29-1, the J gene TRBJ1-4; no clear D. The CDR3 has 15 amino acids. V gave up 0 bases and J gave up 10 bases, with 18 bases separating them. Per germline, CDR1 SQVTM and CDR2 ANQGSEA. CDR3 region: CSVEDPASGGGKLFF. CDR3 nucleotides: TGCAGCGTTGAAGACCCCGCAAGTGGCGGAGGAAAACTGTTTTTT.

CDR3 amino acids: CASSLRGQGYGYTF. The CDR3 coding sequence is TGTGCCAGCAGTCTCCGGGGACAGGGATATGGCTACACCTTC. This chain joins TRBV28 and TRBJ1-2; TRBD1 aligns across 9 bases. Germline V lookup: CDR1 MDHEN, CDR2 SYDVKM. After removal of 5 bases from V and 5 bases from J, the junction contained 6 bases not matched to a gene. The CDR3 is 14 amino acids.

The gene calls are TRBV18 and TRBJ1-2; D is possibly TRBD1 (6 bases). Germline V gene sequence: CDR1 KGHSH, CDR2 LQKENI. V was shortened by 3 bases and J by 6 bases, with 17 bases between the two germline ends. CDR3 length: 15 amino acids. The CDR3 DNA reads TGTGCCAGCTCACCCAGGCGGGACATGAGCGATGGCTACACCTTC. Encoded protein: CASSPRRDMSDGYTF.

This chain links TRBV21-1 with TRBJ1-5. TRBV21-1 is marked as a pseudogene. The CDR3 consists of 17 residues. The CDR3 nucleotides read TGTGCCAGCAGAGACCCCAAAGAGGAGGAGTGCAATCAGCCCCAGCATTTT. This sequence encodes CASRDPKEEECNQPQHF.

This sequence joins TRBV11-3 and TRBJ2-3; D is undetermined. Deletions cut 4 bases from V and 9 bases from J, with 17 bases between. Germline V CDR1 and CDR2: SGHNT, YENEEA. This CDR3 is built from 14 residues. The CDR3 DNA reads as TGTGCCAGCAGCTCTGGACCAGGTGGAGAGACGCAGTATTTT. Translating it yields CASSSGPGGETQYF.

The chain has TRBV30 and TRBJ2-7; 13 nucleotides match TRBD2. J lost 0 bases, V lost 0 bases, and 14 bases had no gene match. CDR1 and CDR2 from the germline V gene are GTSNPN and SVGIG (reference sequence). There are 20 residues in the CDR3. The CDR3 DNA reads TGTGCCTGGAGTGTATCGGGACTAGCGGGACGAGGAGGGAGCTCCTACGAGCAGTACTTC. This gives the protein CAWSVSGLAGRGGSSYEQYF.

V usage is TRBV27 and J usage is TRBJ2-7; a possible D gene is TRBD2 (6 bases). The CDR3 runs 14 residues. Germline CDR1 reads MNHEY; CDR2 reads SMNVEV (reference sequence). Trimming cost V 1 base and J 7 bases, with 14 bases left between them. CDR3 residues: CASSLLGTPGEQYF. In DNA form, the CDR3 reads TGTGCCAGCAGTTTATTGGGGACTCCCGGTGAGCAGTACTTC.

The chain joins TRBV27 to TRBJ2-7; the D gene is possibly TRBD1 (5 bases). V lost 7 bases and J 0 bases, leaving 10 bases between the germline ends. The CDR3 loop spans 13 amino acids. Germline CDR1 is MNHEY and CDR2 is SMNVEV (reference sequence). The CDR3 protein is CASKQESSYEQYF. In nucleotides, the CDR3 is TGTGCCAGCAAACAGGAAAGCTCCTACGAGCAGTACTTC.

J is TRBJ2-5 and V is TRBV2; 11 nucleotides agree with TRBD2. The V segment lost 6 bases and the J segment 5 bases; nucleotides outside the gene matches: 8. The CDR3 consists of 15 residues. Germline values: CDR1 SNHLY, CDR2 FYNNEI. CDR3 sequence reads: CASRPLAGVRETQYF. The CDR3 DNA sequence: TGTGCCAGCAGGCCACTAGCGGGAGTTCGGGAGACCCAGTACTTC. Full variable domain (outside the CDR3, taken from reference TRBV2 and TRBJ2-5): EPEVTQTPSHQVTQMGQEVILRCVPISNHLYFYWYRQILGQKVEFLVSFYNNEISEKSEIFDDQFSVERPDGSNFTLKIRSTKLEDSAMYFCASRPLAGVRETQYFGPGTRLLVL.

J is TRBJ2-2 and V is TRBV5-1, with 11 bases lining up with TRBD2. The V segment lost 2 bases and the J segment 4 bases; nucleotides outside the gene matches: 4. The CDR3 has 16 amino acids. CDR1 SGHRS and CDR2 YFSETQ come from the germline V gene. The CDR3 region has the DNA TGCGCCAGCAGCTTATCCGGGACTAGCGGCACCGGGGAGCTGTTTTTT. Encoded protein: CASSLSGTSGTGELFF.

This rearrangement joins TRBV12-3 or TRBV12-4 to TRBJ1-3, with D tentatively TRBD1 (6 bases). The CDR3 spans 11 residues. Trimming cost V 10 bases and J 3 bases, with 7 bases left between them. The CDR3 region is CANRVGNTIYF. CDR3 sequence (DNA): TGTGCCAACAGGGTTGGAAACACCATATATTTT.

J is TRBJ1-2 and V is TRBV27; the D gene is possibly TRBD1 (5 bases). Germline-derived CDR1 and CDR2 are MNHEY and SMNVEV (reference sequence). This CDR3 comprises 15 residues. The ends were cut back, 6 bases at V and 3 bases at J, with 17 bases in the middle. The CDR3 DNA is TGTGCCAGCAGCCCAATAGCACTCAGGGACTATGGCTACACCTTC. The encoded protein is CASSPIALRDYGYTF.

The chain joins TRBV5-1 to TRBJ1-4; D not resolved. The CDR3 runs 13 residues. V lost 4 bases to trimming and J lost 6 bases, with 10 bases between them. Germline CDR1 SGHRS, CDR2 YFSETQ. The CDR3 is CASSRTPYEKLFF. CDR3 DNA: TGCGCCAGCAGCAGGACCCCGTATGAAAAACTGTTTTTT.

V and J are TRBV27 and TRBJ2-7; the D gene is possibly TRBD1 (6 bases). This CDR3 spans 15 amino acids. Trimming took off 4 bases at V and 4 bases at J, with 17 bases between the two ends. Germline lookup yields CDR1 MNHEY and CDR2 SMNVEV (reference sequence). CDR3 sequence (DNA): TGTGCCAGCAGTTACACCGGACAGACAGTTTACGAGCAGTACTTC. Translating gives CASSYTGQTVYEQYF.

The genes are TRBV19 and TRBJ2-2; TRBD2 matches at 11 bases. The length of the CDR3 is 19 residues. Germline V lookup: CDR1 LNHDA, CDR2 SQIVND (reference sequence). With 0 bases clipped from V and 0 bases from J, the junction kept 6 bases outside the gene matches. CDR3 in amino acids: CASSIEGLAGGPNTGELFF. The CDR3 region has the DNA TGTGCCAGTAGTATAGAGGGCCTAGCGGGAGGTCCGAACACCGGGGAGCTGTTTTTT.

This chain links TRBV28 with TRBJ1-6, with a weak D call TRBD1 (5 bases). Trimming removed 4 bases from V and 5 bases from J, with 9 bases in between. In germline, CDR1 is MDHEN, CDR2 SYDVKM. This CDR3 spans 14 amino acids. The CDR3 loop is CASSWTTHNSPLHF. The CDR3, as DNA: TGTGCCAGCAGTTGGACAACCCATAATTCACCCCTCCACTTT.

This CDR3 is CASSFAGEQYF. For the CDR3, the DNA is TGTGCCAGCAGCTTCGCCGGGGAGCAGTACTTC. The chain is built from TRBV7-8 and TRBJ2-7; D call uncertain. V lost 3 bases and J lost 7, with 7 bases in between. There are 11 residues in the CDR3. CDR1 and CDR2 from the germline V gene are SGHVS and FQNEAQ.

The rearrangement links TRBV9 to TRBJ1-5, with D uncertain. Germline assignment: CDR1 SGDLS and CDR2 YYNGEE. The CDR3 is 13 amino acids. The ends were cut back, 4 bases at V and 6 bases at J, with 11 bases in the middle. CDR3 residues: CASSSLGSQPQHF. CDR3 bases: TGTGCCAGCAGCTCCCTTGGGAGTCAGCCCCAGCATTTT.

The rearrangement links TRBV7-2 to TRBJ2-7; 8 bases map to TRBD1. After removal of 5 bases from V and 4 bases from J, the junction contained 7 bases not matched to a gene. This CDR3 contains 14 residues. Germline CDR1 SGHTA, CDR2 FQGNSA. For the CDR3, the DNA is TGTGCCAGCAGCACCAGACAGGGGAGGTACGAGCAGTACTTC. It codes for CASSTRQGRYEQYF.

The chain uses TRBV6-5 and TRBJ1-2; the match to TRBD1 covers 8 bases. The CDR3 is 15 residues long. Germline CDR1 is MNHEY and CDR2 is SVGAGI. After removal of 2 bases from V and 5 bases from J, the junction contained 7 bases not matched to a gene. This CDR3 reads CASSYLTGGGYGYTF. The DNA of the CDR3 is TGTGCCAGCAGTTACCTTACAGGGGGAGGGTATGGCTACACCTTC.

This clone occurred once. This rearrangement joins TRBV2 to TRBJ1-3; maybe TRBD1 (6 bases). The CDR3 is 20 residues long. V was clipped by 0 bases and J by 0 bases, with 21 bases between them. Germline V gene sequence: CDR1 SNHLY, CDR2 FYNNEI. Here the CDR3 DNA reads TGTGCCAGCAGTGAAGCGCTTAGCCCAGGGGCTTCCCTCTCTGGAAACACCATATATTTT. Protein sequence: CASSEALSPGASLSGNTIYF.

This chain joins TRBV24-1 and TRBJ2-7; unclear D gene. The ends were cut back, 4 bases at V and 2 bases at J, with 8 bases in the middle. CDR3 length: 13 residues. Germline V CDR1 and CDR2: KGHDR, SFDVKD. CDR3 sequence reads: CATSDPSTYEQYF. The CDR3 DNA sequence: TGTGCCACCAGTGACCCCTCCACCTACGAGCAGTACTTC.

This sequence joins TRBV6-5 and TRBJ1-1, with a weak D call TRBD1 (6 bases). V lost 7 bases, J lost 7 bases, and 13 bases lay in between. The CDR3 is made up of 12 amino acids. The V gene's germline CDR1 is MNHEY and CDR2 SVGAGI. CDR3: CASTFGGSEAFF. The DNA for the CDR3 is TGTGCCAGCACCTTCGGGGGCAGTGAAGCTTTCTTT.

The V gene is TRBV28, the J gene TRBJ1-4, with no clear D. Trimming removed 11 bases from V and 0 bases from J, with 10 bases in between. CDR1 is MDHEN, CDR2 SYDVKM, per germline. The CDR3 has 13 amino acids. CDR3 DNA sequence: TGTGCCGTCTCGACCGCAACTAATGAAAAACTGTTTTTT. Protein: CAVSTATNEKLFF.

The count of this clone is one. This chain joins TRBV19 and TRBJ2-7; 11 bases are shared with TRBD2. Trimming took 6 bases from V and 7 from J; bases not matched to a gene: 8. Germline values: CDR1 LNHDA, CDR2 SQIVND (reference sequence). The length of the CDR3 is 14 residues. DNA of the CDR3: TGTGCCAGTAGCGGACTAGCGGGTAGGGGGGAGCAGTACTTC. Translating gives CASSGLAGRGEQYF. Full variable domain (remainder filled in from reference TRBV19 and TRBJ2-7): DGGITQSPKYLFRKEGQNVTLSCEQNLNHDAMYWYRQDPGQGLRLIYYSQIVNDFQKGDIAEGYSVSREKKESFPLTVTSAQKNPTAFYLCASSGLAGRGEQYFGPGTRLTVT.

This clone was picked up one time. The chain joins TRBV6-5 to TRBJ1-3; D is uncertain. V shed 2 bases and J shed 1 base, with 6 bases lying between them. The germline V gene encodes CDR1 MNHEY and CDR2 SVGAGI. The CDR3 spans 14 residues. The CDR3 region is CASSYRRSGNTIYF. The CDR3 coding sequence is TGTGCCAGCAGTTACCGGAGATCTGGAAACACCATATATTTT.